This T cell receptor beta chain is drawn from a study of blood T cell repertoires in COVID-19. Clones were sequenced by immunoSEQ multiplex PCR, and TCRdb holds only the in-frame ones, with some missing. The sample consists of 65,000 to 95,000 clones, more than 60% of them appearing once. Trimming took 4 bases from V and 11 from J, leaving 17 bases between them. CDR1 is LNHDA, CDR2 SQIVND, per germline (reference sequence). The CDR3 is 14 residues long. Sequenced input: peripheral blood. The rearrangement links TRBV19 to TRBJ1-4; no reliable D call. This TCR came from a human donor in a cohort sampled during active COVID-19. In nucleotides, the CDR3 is TGTGCCAGTAGTACCCCTGACGCGGCGGGGAAACTGTTTTTT. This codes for CASSTPDAAGKLFF.